This TCR beta chain was retrieved from a study of response to subunit inactivated influenza vaccine (dated by TCRdb to 2016 to 2018). A note on the overall study: Deep quantitative T cell receptor repertoire profiling was used in the study to track responses to a trivalent subunit inactivated influenza vaccine. The full study reports these points: According to the authors, only a limited number of new T cells may be recruited by each seasonal influenza vaccination.

At the junction V is shortened by 3 bases and J by 4 bases, with 9 bases in between. Looking up the germline V gene (reference sequence) yields CDR1 LGHDT and CDR2 YNNKEL. Reading from cysteine to phenylalanine, the CDR3 counts 13 amino acids. Only CDR3 DNA remains: 39 bases, in frame from the first base. Receptors were amplified or captured by RT-PCR. Sequencing took place on an Illumina HiSeq 2500. Clones were called with MiXCR by TCRdb after fastp trimmed the public reads at Q25, and only in-frame beta chains were retained. Rows merge per CDR3 protein into single entries with the most common DNA and genes. The sample table holds roughly 500,000 distinct CDR3 sequences, of which approximately 20% were seen once. The top ten constitute 2.8% of the sample. This clonotype was seen a few times. Its antigen specificity is not known. Per-nucleotide qualities are absent, and no much larger clonotype sits a single base away.

These data also featured in a second study, about T cells expressing NK-cell markers. The second study's paper adds: TCR beta cDNA libraries were made by 5'RACE template switching that added a universal primer site and unique molecular identifiers. TCR beta-chain repertoires were profiled in sorted CD3+CD56+NKG2C+, CD3+CD56+NKG2C- and CD3+CD56-NKG2C+ T-cell subsets from several donors. Of the eight sequenced donors, seven were found to be HCMV-seropositive and one was found to be HCMV-seronegative. In several experiments an anti-gammadeltaTCR antibody was added to restrict sorting to alphabetaTCR-expressing T cells. For several donors, the dominant CD3+CD56+NKG2C+ clonotypes were among the top 10 CD8+ clonotypes and accounted for about 1.0-7.5% of CD8+ T cells. Those dominant clonotypes were again the most abundant among CD3+CD56-NKG2C+ cells in a few donors, at about 25-65%. It remained unclear whether the expanded NKG2C-expressing T cell clones were specific for HCMV antigens. All eight donors whose samples were sequenced were randomly selected healthy volunteers, three of them men and five women. A commercial ELISA kit detecting HCMV-specific IgG in serum was used to determine HCMV serostatus. Peripheral blood mononuclear cells were isolated from blood by Ficoll density gradient centrifugation. CD4+ and CD8+ T cells were isolated from PBMC by magnetic immunoseparation with Miltenyi isolation kits. Priming for cDNA synthesis came from the TCR beta constant segment, and two successive PCR amplification steps followed. Sequencing of the libraries produced 2 x 150 bp reads on Illumina HiSeq 2000/2500, MiSeq or NextSeq. MIGEC was used to demultiplex reads and group the reads by UMI, and MiTCR was used to assemble and quantify clonotypes. Only TCR cDNA sequences supported by at least two reads were kept to exclude erroneous sequences. Downstream repertoire analysis used the tcR package, and clonotypes were matched across fractions by CDR3 nucleotide sequence plus V segment. Antigen specificity was annotated against VDJdb with VDJmatch, allowing one amino acid substitution in CDR3.

The sequenced sample was CD4+ T cells sorted from PBMCs, obtained 11 to 12 days after vaccination. This sequence was found in a man aged 45 to 65 who received an inactivated influenza vaccine. Donor details come from another sample of the same person, matched by shared clones. The receptor chain draws on TRBV3-1 and TRBJ1-1; TRBD1 could be the D gene, as 5 bases match. The CDR3 amino acid sequence is: CASSHGRVTEAFF. The sequenced DNA is TGTGCCAGCAGCCACGGCAGGGTCACTGAAGCTTTCTTT.